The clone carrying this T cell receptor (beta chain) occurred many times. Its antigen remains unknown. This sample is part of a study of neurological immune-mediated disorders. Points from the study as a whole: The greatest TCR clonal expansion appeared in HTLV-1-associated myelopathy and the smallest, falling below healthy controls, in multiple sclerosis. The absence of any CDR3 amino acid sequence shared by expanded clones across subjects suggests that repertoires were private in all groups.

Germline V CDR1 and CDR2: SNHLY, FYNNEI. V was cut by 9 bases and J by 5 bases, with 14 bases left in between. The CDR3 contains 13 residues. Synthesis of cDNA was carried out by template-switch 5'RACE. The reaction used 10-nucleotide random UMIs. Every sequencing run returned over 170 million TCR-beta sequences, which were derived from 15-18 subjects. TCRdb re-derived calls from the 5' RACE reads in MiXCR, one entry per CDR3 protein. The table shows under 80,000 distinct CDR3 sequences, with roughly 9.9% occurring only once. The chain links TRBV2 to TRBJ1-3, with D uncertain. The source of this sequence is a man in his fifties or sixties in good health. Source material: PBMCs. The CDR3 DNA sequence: TGTGCCAGTAGGGTAGATGTAAGAAACACCATATATTTT. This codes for CASRVDVRNTIYF.